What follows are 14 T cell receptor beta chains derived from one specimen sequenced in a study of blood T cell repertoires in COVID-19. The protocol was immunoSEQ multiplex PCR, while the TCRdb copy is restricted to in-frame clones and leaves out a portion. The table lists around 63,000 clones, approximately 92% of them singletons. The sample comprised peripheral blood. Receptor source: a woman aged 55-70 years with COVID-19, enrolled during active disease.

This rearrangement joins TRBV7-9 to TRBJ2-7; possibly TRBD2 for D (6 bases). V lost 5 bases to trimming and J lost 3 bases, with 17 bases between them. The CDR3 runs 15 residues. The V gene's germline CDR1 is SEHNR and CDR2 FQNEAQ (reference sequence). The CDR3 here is CASSHMREDDYEQYF. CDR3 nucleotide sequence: TGTGCCAGCAGCCACATGAGGGAGGACGACTACGAGCAGTACTTC.

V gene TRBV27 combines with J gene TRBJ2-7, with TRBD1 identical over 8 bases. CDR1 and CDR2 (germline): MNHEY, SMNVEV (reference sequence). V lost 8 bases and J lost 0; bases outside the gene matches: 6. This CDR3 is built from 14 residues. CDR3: CASRTGGFSYEQYF. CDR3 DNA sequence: TGTGCCAGCCGAACAGGGGGTTTCTCCTACGAGCAGTACTTC.

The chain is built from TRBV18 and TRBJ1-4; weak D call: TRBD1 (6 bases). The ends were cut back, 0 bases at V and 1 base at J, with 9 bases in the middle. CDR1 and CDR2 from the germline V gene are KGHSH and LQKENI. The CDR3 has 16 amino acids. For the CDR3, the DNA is TGTGCCAGCTCACCACCACAGGGCGGAACTAATGAAAAACTGTTTTTT. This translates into CASSPPQGGTNEKLFF.

The CDR3: CASSISLTGLAANEQFF. The CDR3 DNA reads as TGTGCCAGTAGTATTTCTTTGACGGGACTAGCTGCCAATGAGCAGTTCTTC. The chain joins TRBV19 to TRBJ2-1; TRBD2 matches 9 bases. This CDR3 comprises 17 residues. The V and J ends lost 3 bases and 6 bases, in that order; junction bases with no gene match: 12. CDR1 LNHDA and CDR2 SQIVND come from the germline V gene (reference sequence). Full variable domain (rest looked up from reference TRBV19 and TRBJ2-1): DGGITQSPKYLFRKEGQNVTLSCEQNLNHDAMYWYRQDPGQGLRLIYYSQIVNDFQKGDIAEGYSVSREKKESFPLTVTSAQKNPTAFYLCASSISLTGLAANEQFFGPGTRLTVL.

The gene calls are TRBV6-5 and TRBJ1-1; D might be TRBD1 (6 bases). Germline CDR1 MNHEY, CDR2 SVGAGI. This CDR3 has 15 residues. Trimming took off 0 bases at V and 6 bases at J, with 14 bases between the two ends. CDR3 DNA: TGTGCCAGCAGTTACTCGTGGACAGTTCGGGCTGAAGCTTTCTTT. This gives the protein CASSYSWTVRAEAFF.

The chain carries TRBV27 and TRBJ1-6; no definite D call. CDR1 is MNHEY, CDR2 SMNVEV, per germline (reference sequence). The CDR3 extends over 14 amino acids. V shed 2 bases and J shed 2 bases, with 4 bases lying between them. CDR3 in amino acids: CASSLKPYNSPLHF. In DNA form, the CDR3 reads TGTGCCAGCAGTTTAAAGCCCTATAATTCACCCCTCCACTTT.

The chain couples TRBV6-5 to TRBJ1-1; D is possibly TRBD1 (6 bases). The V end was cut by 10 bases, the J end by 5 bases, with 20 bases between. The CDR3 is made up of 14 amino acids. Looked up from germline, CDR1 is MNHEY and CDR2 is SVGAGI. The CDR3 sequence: CAIQGRDRTTEAFF. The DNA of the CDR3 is TGTGCCATTCAGGGGAGGGATCGAACTACTGAAGCTTTCTTT.

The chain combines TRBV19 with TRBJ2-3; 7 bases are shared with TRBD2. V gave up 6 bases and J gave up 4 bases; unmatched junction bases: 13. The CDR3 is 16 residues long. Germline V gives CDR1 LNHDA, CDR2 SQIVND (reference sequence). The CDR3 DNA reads TGTGCCAGTAGCCCTATAAGCGGGAACATGGCAGATACGCAGTATTTT. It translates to CASSPISGNMADTQYF.

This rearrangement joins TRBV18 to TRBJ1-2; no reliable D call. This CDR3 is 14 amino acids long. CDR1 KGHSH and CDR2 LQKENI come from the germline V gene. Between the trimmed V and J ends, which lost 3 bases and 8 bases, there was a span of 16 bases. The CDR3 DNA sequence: TGTGCCAGCTCACCGGGTACGGCCGGGAGAGGCTACACCTTC. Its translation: CASSPGTAGRGYTF.

CDR3 in amino acids: CASSWTLGGEQYF. CDR3 DNA: TGTGCCAGCAGTTGGACTCTAGGGGGCGAGCAGTACTTC. V and J are TRBV27 and TRBJ2-7; weak D call: TRBD1 (6 bases). Between the trimmed V and J ends, which lost 4 bases and 6 bases, there was a span of 13 bases. Per the germline V gene, CDR1 is MNHEY and CDR2 is SMNVEV (reference sequence). The CDR3 is made up of 13 amino acids.

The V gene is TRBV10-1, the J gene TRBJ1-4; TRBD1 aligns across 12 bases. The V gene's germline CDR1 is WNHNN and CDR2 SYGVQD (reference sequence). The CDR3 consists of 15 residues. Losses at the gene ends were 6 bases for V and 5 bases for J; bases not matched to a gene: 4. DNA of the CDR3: TGCGCCAGCAGCCCCGGGACAGGGGGCAATGAAAAACTGTTTTTT. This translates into CASSPGTGGNEKLFF.

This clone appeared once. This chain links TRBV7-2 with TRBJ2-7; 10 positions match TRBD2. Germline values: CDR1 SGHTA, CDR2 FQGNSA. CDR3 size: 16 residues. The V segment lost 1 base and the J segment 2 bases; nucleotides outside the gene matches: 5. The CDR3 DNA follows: TGTGCCAGCAGCTTAGTAGGGACTAGCGTTCCCTACGAGCAGTACTTC. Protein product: CASSLVGTSVPYEQYF.

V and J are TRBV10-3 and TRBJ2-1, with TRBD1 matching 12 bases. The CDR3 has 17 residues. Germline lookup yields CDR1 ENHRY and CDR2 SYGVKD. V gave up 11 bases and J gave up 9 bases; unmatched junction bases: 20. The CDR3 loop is CAAQRDRGLAGAGEQFF. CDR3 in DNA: TGTGCCGCACAGCGGGACAGGGGGCTAGCGGGAGCGGGTGAGCAGTTCTTC.

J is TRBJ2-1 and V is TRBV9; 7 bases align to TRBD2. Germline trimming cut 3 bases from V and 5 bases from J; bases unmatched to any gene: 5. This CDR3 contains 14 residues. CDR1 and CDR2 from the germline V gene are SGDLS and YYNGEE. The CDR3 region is CASSALADHNEQFF. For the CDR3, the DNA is TGTGCCAGCAGCGCGCTAGCGGACCACAATGAGCAGTTCTTC.